A selection of T cell receptor beta chains follows, all from one sample in a study of OX40 agonist ivuxolimab in advanced cancers. The table came from immunoSEQ multiplex PCR; TCRdb's copy has only in-frame clones and leaves some out. The sample yields roughly 70,000 clones, 75% to 90% seen once. Here the sequenced sample was CD4+ or CD8+ T cells sorted from blood, taken in a trial of the OX40 agonist ivuxolimab. These receptors came from an adult with an advanced solid tumor such as melanoma, head and neck, liver or kidney cancer. The CDR3 runs from the conserved cysteine through the conserved F or W. Fields, in order: CDR3 length, J gene, V gene, D gene, clone size, CDR3 protein, CDR3 DNA. The D gene is left open where the match is weak. Clone size is given for some rows only: seen once, a few or many times, or a class if the clone is expanded.

>17|TRBJ2-1|TRBV7-6|TRBD2|once
CASSSPFGTSGSNEQFF
TGTGCCAGCTCGAGTCCATTCGGGACTAGCGGGAGCAATGAGCAGTTCTTC
>14|TRBJ1-2|TRBV11-2|.|.
CASSLDRTAYGYTF
TGTGCCAGCAGCTTAGATCGAACTGCGTATGGCTACACCTTC
>14|TRBJ2-1|TRBV7-6|.|.
CASSRLRDPNEQFF
TGTGCCAGCAGCCGACTGAGGGACCCCAATGAGCAGTTCTTC
>18|TRBJ2-5|TRBV30|TRBD2|.
CAWSVGASGNSGQETQYF
TGTGCCTGGAGTGTAGGGGCTAGCGGGAATAGTGGGCAAGAGACCCAGTACTTC
>19|TRBJ1-5|TRBV9|.|once
CASSDLLLGPSNYNQPQHF
TGTGCCAGCAGCGATCTCTTACTAGGACCCTCAAACTACAATCAGCCCCAGCATTTT
>16|TRBJ2-6|TRBV18|TRBD1|.
CASSQGQGAGANVLTF
TGTGCCAGCTCCCAGGGACAGGGGGCTGGGGCCAACGTCCTGACTTTC
>14|TRBJ2-7|TRBV9|.|.
CASSLGGRDYEQYF
TGTGCCAGCAGCCTCGGAGGGAGAGACTACGAGCAGTACTTC
>12|TRBJ2-1|TRBV10-2|.|.
CASSWDSNEQFF
TGCGCCAGCAGCTGGGATTCCAATGAGCAGTTCTTC
>14|TRBJ2-7|TRBV7-2|TRBD2|.
CASSLIAGGLEQYF
TGTGCCAGCAGCTTAATCGCGGGGGGGCTCGAGCAGTACTTC
>15|TRBJ2-2|TRBV19|TRBD2|.
CASSRAGGGTGELFF
TGTGCCAGTAGTAGAGCGGGAGGTGGCACCGGGGAGCTGTTTTTT
>16|TRBJ2-7|TRBV18|.|.
CASSPSTSLRSYEQYF
TGTGCCAGCTCACCCTCTACTAGCCTCAGAAGCTACGAGCAGTACTTC
>17|TRBJ1-2|TRBV6-1|.|.
CASSDPPSGIINYGYTF
TGTGCCAGCAGTGATCCCCCATCAGGGATTATTAACTATGGCTACACCTTC
>17|TRBJ1-3|TRBV12-5|TRBD1|.
CASGLDPDRAVGNTIYF
TGTGCTAGTGGTTTGGACCCTGACAGGGCCGTTGGAAACACCATATATTTT
>15|TRBJ1-1|TRBV5-1|.|once
CASSLDGAVITEAFF
TGCGCCAGCAGCTTGGATGGGGCGGTTATAACTGAAGCTTTCTTT
>11|TRBJ1-6|TRBV7-2|.|.
CASSQGGTLHF
TGTGCCAGCAGCCAAGGGGGGACCCTCCACTTT
>13|TRBJ2-7|TRBV18|.|.
CASSPLATGMQYF
TGTGCCAGCTCACCGCTAGCAACAGGGATGCAGTACTTC
>14|TRBJ2-7|TRBV7-9|.|.
CASGLTAGIYEQYF
TGTGCCAGCGGATTAACGGCGGGAATCTACGAGCAGTACTTC
>13|TRBJ1-6|TRBV29-1|.|.
CSVSEDPKSPLHF
TGCAGCGTTTCTGAGGACCCGAAGTCACCCCTCCACTTT
>15|TRBJ1-5|TRBV19|.|.
CASSIQGGVNQPQHF
TGTGCCAGTAGTATACAGGGAGGGGTTAATCAGCCCCAGCATTTT
>15|TRBJ1-6|TRBV7-8|.|.
CASSLLGQQGSPLHF
TGTGCCAGCAGCTTACTTGGACAGCAAGGTTCACCCCTCCACTTT
>14|TRBJ2-5|TRBV9|.|.
CASSVALTQETQYF
TGTGCCAGCAGCGTAGCACTAACTCAAGAGACCCAGTACTTC
>12|TRBJ1-1|TRBV29-1|TRBD1|.
CSVPGGYTEAFF
TGCAGCGTTCCAGGGGGATATACTGAAGCTTTCTTT